This T cell receptor beta chain was sequenced during a study of T cells in Graves' hyperthyroidism and ophthalmopathy. Across the whole study: Peripheral blood was acquired at first diagnosis, ahead of any therapy whatsoever.

Regions amplified from RNA transcripts were the TCR beta CDR3 regions. The TCR CDR3 first-round RT-PCR relied on the HTBI primer set. TCRdb processed the multiplex PCR reads anew with MiXCR; each CDR3 protein has one entry. The sample lists about 200,000 distinct CDR3 sequences; around 16% were seen once. This clonotype was recorded a few times. As yet, its antigen is unknown. A much larger clone lies one base from this, so it may be a read error. With a duration under 2 months, the hyperthyroidism was newly diagnosed in patients aged 18 to 65. V lost 4 bases and J lost 4, with 12 bases in between. The length of the CDR3 is 15 residues. Germline V gives CDR1 KGHDR, CDR2 SFDVKD. Study observations and caveats: From stable hyperthyroidism, ophthalmopathy was separated by a 13 V-J model.

J is TRBJ2-2 and V is TRBV24-1, with TRBD2 as a possible D gene (5 bases). Sequencing was performed on blood. This TCR was sampled from a middle-aged man with Graves' hyperthyroidism. CDR3 in DNA: TGTGCCACCAGTGACCCTCGAGGGAGCACCGGGGAGCTGTTTTTT. Protein sequence: CATSDPRGSTGELFF.